This TCR beta chain was captured by sequencing in a study of T cell repertoires in cytomegalovirus infection. Study summary: Both a matching HLA type and CMV infection were indicated by public TCR beta signatures.

MiXCR was run by TCRdb on the reads, yielding one entry per CDR3 protein. Of about 600,000 distinct CDR3 sequences listed, 20% to 25% were seen once; the top ten hold less than 10%. This clonotype was seen ten or more times. The antigen remains unidentified. Study-wide results and caveats: Cumulated frequencies of public TCR beta families served to identify carriers of CMV plus the relevant HLA.

With 4 bases removed from V and 4 bases from J, the gap between germline ends came to 17 bases. The CDR3 extends over 15 amino acids. CDR1 SGHTA and CDR2 FQGNSA come from the germline V gene. Sequenced: CD8+ T cells from PBMCs. The TCR comes from a human donor in good health (CMV status not recorded). Some clones in this sample may be carry-over from other donors' samples. This chain connects TRBV7-2 to TRBJ2-7; tentative D call: TRBD2 (5 bases). The CDR3 loop reads CASSSRDHHLYEQYF. DNA of the CDR3: TGTGCCAGCAGCTCCCGGGATCATCACCTTTACGAGCAGTACTTC.